This T cell receptor (beta chain) was sequenced during a study of shared clonotypes between healthy human individuals. The CDR3 has 14 residues. Trimming cost V 7 bases and J 4 bases, with 14 bases left between them. CDR1 is LNHDA and CDR2 is SQIVND in the germline V gene (reference sequence). Assay used: immunoSEQ multiplex PCR; TCRdb lists only in-frame clones, some missing. The sample carries over 850,000 clones, about four fifths recorded once. The source material was memory CD4+ T cells from PBMCs. Subset indicated: CD45RA-negative fraction. The genes are TRBV19 and TRBJ1-5; D gene unclear. The receptor comes from a man between 18 and 35 years old in good health. Some clones in this sample may be carry-over from other donors' samples. The DNA for the CDR3 is TGTGCCAGTAATCATAGAGGCACAAATCAGCCCCAGCATTTT. It specifies CASNHRGTNQPQHF. Looking up the rest from reference TRBV19 and TRBJ1-5 gives the full variable domain: DGGITQSPKYLFRKEGQNVTLSCEQNLNHDAMYWYRQDPGQGLRLIYYSQIVNDFQKGDIAEGYSVSREKKESFPLTVTSAQKNPTAFYLCASNHRGTNQPQHFGDGTRLSIL.